This T cell receptor (beta chain) is from a study of T cell repertoires in cytomegalovirus infection. Study-level results: The study found HLA-C-restricted CMV-specific TCR beta clonotypes dominating the ex vivo response.

This clonotype was found a few times. The antigen remains unidentified. TCRdb ran MiXCR on the reads and lists one entry per CDR3 protein. Of about 450,000 distinct CDR3 sequences listed, 25% to 40% were seen once; the top ten hold roughly 15%. Germline V gene sequence: CDR1 SNHLY, CDR2 FYNNEI. With V trimmed by 6 bases and J by 3 bases, 4 bases remained unmatched. This CDR3 is 14 amino acids long. The receptor was isolated from a human donor in good health (CMV status not recorded). Some clones in this sample may be carry-over from other donors' samples. The sample comprised PBMCs. This sequence joins TRBV2 and TRBJ2-7; the match to TRBD2 covers 11 bases. The CDR3 here is CASRTSGGLYEQYF. The CDR3 region has the DNA TGTGCCAGCAGAACTAGCGGGGGACTCTACGAGCAGTACTTC.